Listed here are 23 T cell receptor beta chains from one sample, sequenced in a study of T cells expressing NK-cell markers. TCRdb re-called the 5' RACE reads; one entry per CDR3 protein, DNA not given. The record lists some 150,000 distinct CDR3 sequences, of which the ten most abundant hold roughly a third. Sequences were obtained from blood T cells: a sorted CD56 or NKG2C T cell subset, CD4+ or CD8+ T cells, or bulk PBMC T cells (not recorded which). The origin of the receptors is a woman between 45 and 60 years old in good health.

The rearrangement links TRBV7-9 to TRBJ2-3; without DNA, the TCRdb call of TRBD1 cannot be checked. The germline V gene has CDR1 SEHNR and CDR2 FQNEAQ (reference sequence). This CDR3 is 15 amino acids long. The CDR3 reads CASSFGQEEADTQYF.

The chain links TRBV15 to TRBJ2-3. The CDR3 sequence is 13 residues long. Per germline, CDR1 LNHNV and CDR2 YYDKDF (reference sequence). The CDR3 protein is CATAESITDTQYF.

The V and J genes are TRBV6-1 and TRBJ1-2; TCRdb selects TRBD1, and the lack of DNA leaves this call unchecked. CDR3 length: 14 residues. In germline, CDR1 is MNHNS, CDR2 SASEGT. CDR3 protein: CASTQAGTNYGYTF.

The chain links TRBV20-1 to TRBJ2-7; TCRdb outputs TRBD2, but without DNA this stays unchecked. The CDR3 sequence is 15 residues long. The germline V gene encodes CDR1 DFQATT and CDR2 SNEGSKA (reference sequence). CDR3 amino acids: CSASVGTSGRWEQYF.

The chain uses TRBV28 and TRBJ2-7; absent DNA, TCRdb's TRBD1 call cannot be checked. The germline CDR1 and CDR2 sequences are MDHEN and SYDVKM. The CDR3 spans 15 residues. The CDR3: CASSFGTGGTYEQYF. The variable domain in full, with the rest retrieved from reference TRBV28 and TRBJ2-7, is DVKVTQSSRYLVKRTGEKVFLECVQDMDHENMFWYRQDPGLGLRLIYFSYDVKMKEKGDIPEGYSVSREKKERFSLILESASTNQTSMYLCASSFGTGGTYEQYFGPGTRLTVT.

This chain links TRBV24-1 with TRBJ2-6; there is no DNA to check the TCRdb D call of TRBD1. Germline V gene data show CDR1 as KGHDR and CDR2 as SFDVKD. This CDR3 comprises 16 residues. This CDR3 reads CATGMQGDGGANVLTF.

This chain uses TRBV4-1 with TRBJ2-1. CDR3 size: 12 residues. Germline CDR1 MGHRA, CDR2 YSYEKL. CDR3 residues: CASSQGKASTFF.

V gene TRBV24-1 combines with J gene TRBJ2-1. The CDR3 contains 13 residues. Per germline, CDR1 KGHDR and CDR2 SFDVKD. This CDR3 reads CATRESAYNEQFF.

The chain couples TRBV2 to TRBJ2-1; TCRdb indicates TRBD2, and absent DNA this call remains unverified. Germline V gene data show CDR1 as SNHLY and CDR2 as FYNNEI. The CDR3 spans 15 residues. The CDR3 loop reads CASSEASGRNHEQFF.

The chain combines TRBV7-8 with TRBJ2-3; TCRdb selects TRBD1, and the lack of DNA leaves this call unchecked. This CDR3 is 13 amino acids long. Germline CDR1 SGHVS, CDR2 FQNEAQ. CDR3 amino acids: CASSPTWGGAEDF. Full variable domain (remainder filled in from reference TRBV7-8 and TRBJ2-3): GAGVSQSPRYKVAKRGQDVALRCDPISGHVSLFWYQQALGQGPEFLTYFQNEAQLDKSGLPSDRFFAERPEGSVSTLKIQRTQQEDSAVYLCASSPTWGGAEDFGPGTRLTVL.

The chain combines TRBV12-3 or TRBV12-4 with TRBJ2-5; the TRBD1 assignment by TCRdb is unverifiable without DNA. CDR3 length: 15 residues. CDR3 loop: CASSSVTGHRETQYF.

V usage is TRBV27 and J usage is TRBJ2-7; the TCRdb D gene call, TRBD2, has no DNA to confirm it. In germline, CDR1 is MNHEY, CDR2 SMNVEV (reference sequence). The CDR3 consists of 15 residues. The CDR3 spells CASSFPPAALSEQYF.

V usage is TRBV6-5 and J usage is TRBJ2-3; TCRdb gives TRBD2 as the D gene, but with no DNA this cannot be confirmed. This CDR3 spans 14 amino acids. From germline, CDR1 is MNHEY and CDR2 SVGAGI. CDR3 amino acids: CASSYEWEGDTQYF.

The rearrangement links TRBV28 to TRBJ2-3. CDR1 and CDR2 (germline): MDHEN, SYDVKM. This CDR3 has 12 amino acids. CDR3 in amino acids: CASSLMYDTQYF. Together with reference TRBV28 and TRBJ2-3, the CDR3 gives the full variable domain: DVKVTQSSRYLVKRTGEKVFLECVQDMDHENMFWYRQDPGLGLRLIYFSYDVKMKEKGDIPEGYSVSREKKERFSLILESASTNQTSMYLCASSLMYDTQYFGPGTRLTVL.

V gene TRBV7-9 combines with J gene TRBJ2-7; TCRdb lists TRBD2, though no DNA is available to test this call. The CDR3 totals 16 residues. The germline gives CDR1 SEHNR, CDR2 FQNEAQ (reference sequence). The CDR3 loop reads CASSPRDGLATYEQYF.

V gene TRBV5-5 combines with J gene TRBJ2-3; without DNA, the TCRdb call of TRBD2 cannot be checked. CDR1 and CDR2 from the germline V gene are SGHKS and YYEKEE (reference sequence). The CDR3 is 15 amino acids. The CDR3: CASSFYEGRTDTQYF.

The chain recombines TRBV21-1 with TRBJ2-5; TCRdb indicates TRBD1, and absent DNA this call remains unverified. TRBV21-1 is a documented pseudogene. There are 15 residues in the CDR3. The CDR3 reads CASTRPAQCQETQYF.

This sequence joins TRBV29-1 and TRBJ2-2; the TCRdb call, TRBD2, lacks DNA for checking. The CDR3 loop spans 15 amino acids. From germline, CDR1 is SQVTM and CDR2 ANQGSEA. The CDR3 loop reads CSVDTSGMNTGELFF.

The genes are TRBV7-9 and TRBJ2-2; TCRdb's D call, TRBD2, is unchecked because there is no DNA. Looked up from germline, CDR1 is SEHNR and CDR2 is FQNEAQ (reference sequence). The length of the CDR3 is 12 residues. The CDR3: CASSKRAGELFF.

This chain connects TRBV29-1 to TRBJ2-2; the D call from TCRdb, TRBD1, cannot be confirmed without DNA. CDR1 is SQVTM, CDR2 ANQGSEA, per germline. The CDR3 is 13 residues long. CDR3 protein: CSVEPPGTGELFF.

This sequence joins TRBV12-3 or TRBV12-4 and TRBJ2-2. This CDR3 contains 14 residues. The CDR3 sequence is CASSLYLRAGELFF.

The chain has TRBV3-1 and TRBJ1-5. This CDR3 is built from 13 residues. CDR1 LGHDT and CDR2 YNNKEL come from the germline V gene (reference sequence). This CDR3 is CASSRDSNQPQHF. Combining the CDR3 with reference TRBV3-1 and TRBJ1-5 gives the whole variable domain DTAVSQTPKYLVTQMGNDKSIKCEQNLGHDTMYWYKQDSKKFLKIMFSYNNKELIINETVPNRFSPKSPDKAHLNLHINSLELGDSAVYFCASSRDSNQPQHFGDGTRLSIL.

The chain employs TRBV29-1 and TRBJ2-3. The CDR3 is 13 amino acids. Per the germline V gene, CDR1 is SQVTM and CDR2 is ANQGSEA. Here the CDR3 reads CSVVIRVTDTQYF.